The 27 T cell receptor beta chains listed next were all sequenced from one sample in a study of cytomegalovirus exposure and HLA in healthy donors. The PCR was carried out with 60 Vbeta primers and 13 Jbeta primers. The protocol was immunoSEQ multiplex PCR, while the TCRdb copy is restricted to in-frame clones and leaves out a portion. Here the sample spans approximately 210,000 clones, over 75% being singletons. The sequenced material came from PBMCs. These receptors were collected from a man younger than 35 in good health and CMV-seronegative.

The chain couples TRBV28 to TRBJ2-7; TRBD2 aligns across 8 bases. The CDR3 totals 16 residues. From germline, CDR1 is MDHEN and CDR2 SYDVKM. J was trimmed by 0 bases and V by 5 bases; bases with no gene match: 9. As DNA, the CDR3 is TGTGCCAGCAGTACGGGGGGGGGTTTCCTCTCCTACGAGCAGTACTTC. This codes for CASSTGGGFLSYEQYF.

This rearrangement joins TRBV4-3 to TRBJ2-7, with D possibly TRBD1 on 6 matching bases. Trimming shortened V by 0 bases and J by 0 bases, and 9 bases separated the two germline ends. The CDR3 totals 15 residues. Germline-derived CDR1 and CDR2 are LGHNA and YSLEER. Here the CDR3 reads CASSQEGGYSYEQYF. In nucleotides, the CDR3 is TGCGCCAGCAGCCAAGAAGGGGGTTACTCCTACGAGCAGTACTTC.

The rearrangement joins TRBV2 to TRBJ2-2; TRBD1 matches 10 bases. Looked up from germline, CDR1 is SNHLY and CDR2 is FYNNEI. CDR3 length equals 16 residues. With 7 bases clipped from V and 7 bases from J, the junction kept 12 bases outside the gene matches. The CDR3 protein is CASTRLTGGSGGELFF. The CDR3 bases are TGTGCCAGCACCCGTCTGACAGGGGGCTCTGGCGGGGAGCTGTTTTTT.

The rearrangement joins TRBV5-1 to TRBJ2-7, with 13 positions matching TRBD2. Germline V gene sequence: CDR1 SGHRS, CDR2 YFSETQ. Trimming removed 4 bases from V and 6 bases from J; junction bases left unmatched: 10. The CDR3 is 16 amino acids. CDR3 region: CASSPWTSGSRGEQYF. The DNA for the CDR3 is TGCGCCAGCAGCCCGTGGACTAGCGGGAGCCGGGGCGAGCAGTACTTC.

V is TRBV15 and J is TRBJ2-7, with a possible D match to TRBD1 (7 bases). The CDR3 has 15 amino acids. Trimming removed 0 bases at V and 7 bases at J, with 16 bases between. Per germline, CDR1 LNHNV and CDR2 YYDKDF (reference sequence). CDR3 sequence (DNA): TGTGCCACCAGCAGAGATCTATCAGGGGGAGGTGAGCAGTACTTC. As protein: CATSRDLSGGGEQYF.

The chain joins TRBV25-1 to TRBJ2-3; unclear D gene. Germline V lookup: CDR1 MGHDK, CDR2 SYGVNS. V was pared by 5 bases and J by 4 bases, with 10 bases between. The CDR3 is made up of 13 amino acids. CDR3 region: CASSPLPADTQYF. The CDR3 bases are TGTGCCAGCAGTCCACTACCCGCAGATACGCAGTATTTT.

The chain uses TRBV5-6 and TRBJ1-6; 8 nucleotides match TRBD1. The CDR3 has 13 amino acids. CDR1 and CDR2 from the germline V gene are SGHDT and YYEEEE. V was pared by 3 bases and J by 13 bases, with 6 bases of the junction left unmatched. DNA for the CDR3: TGTGCCAGCAGCTCCGGGACAGGTGCGCCCCTCCACTTT. It encodes CASSSGTGAPLHF.

V gene TRBV7-8 combines with J gene TRBJ2-5; TRBD2 matches 10 bases. The V gene's germline CDR1 is SGHVS and CDR2 FQNEAQ. The length of the CDR3 is 16 residues. V shed 1 base and J 2 bases; nucleotides not matched to a gene: 4. The CDR3 coding sequence is TGTGCCAGCAGCTTAGGTACAGCGGGAGGGCAAGAGACCCAGTACTTC. Amino acids: CASSLGTAGGQETQYF.

This sequence joins TRBV4-3 and TRBJ1-3; no clear D gene. The CDR3 totals 16 residues. Trimming removed 1 base from V and 0 bases from J, with 10 bases in between. Germline V lookup: CDR1 LGHNA, CDR2 YSLEER. This chain's CDR3 is CASSQGYRDSGNTIYF. The CDR3 region has the DNA TGCGCCAGCAGCCAAGGGTACCGAGACTCTGGAAACACCATATATTTT.

J is TRBJ2-2 and V is TRBV11-2; D gene ambiguous. Trimming left V 5 bases short and J 5 bases short, with 9 bases between. The CDR3 has 13 amino acids. CDR1 is SGHAT, CDR2 FQNNGV, per germline. The DNA of the CDR3 is TGTGCCAGCAGCCCAACACGAACCGGGGAGCTGTTTTTT. Translated: CASSPTRTGELFF.

This sequence joins TRBV5-4 and TRBJ2-4; perhaps TRBD1 as D (6 bases). CDR1 is SGHNT, CDR2 YYREEE, per germline (reference sequence). The CDR3 sequence is 14 residues long. The V gene lost 3 bases and the J gene lost 0 bases, with 7 bases spanning the gap. As DNA, the CDR3 is TGTGCCAGCAGCTGGGGGCTAGCCAAAAACATTCAGTACTTC. Translation: CASSWGLAKNIQYF.

V gene TRBV2 combines with J gene TRBJ2-5, with 7 bases matching TRBD1. The J call may be in error: the DNA end matches TRBJ2-7 better. This CDR3 contains 13 residues. The V gene's germline CDR1 is SNHLY and CDR2 FYNNEI. The CDR3 DNA sequence: TGTGCCAGCAGTGTACAGGGGATCTACGAGCAGTACTTC. Protein sequence: CASSVQGIYEQYF.

The chain employs TRBV6-5 and TRBJ2-5, with D possibly TRBD2 on 5 matching bases. CDR1 MNHEY and CDR2 SVGAGI come from the germline V gene. V was trimmed by 6 bases and J by 10 bases, leaving 18 bases between them. CDR3 size: 13 residues. The CDR3 DNA sequence: TGTGCCAGCAGCCTCACAGCGGCTGAGGGCCAGTACTTC. It codes for CASSLTAAEGQYF.

V is TRBV28 and J is TRBJ2-7, with 12 bases aligning to TRBD2. Germline CDR1 and CDR2: MDHEN and SYDVKM. Unmatched junction bases numbered 22, after V lost 4 bases and J lost 3 bases. CDR3 length: 21 residues. CDR3 residues: CASSSGRARTSGKPRYYEQYF. The CDR3 coding sequence is TGTGCCAGCAGTTCGGGGCGAGCTAGGACTAGCGGGAAACCGAGATACTACGAGCAGTACTTC.

Concerning this clone: Other DNA sequences in the sample encode the same CDR3. This chain uses TRBV6-5 with TRBJ1-2; the match to TRBD1 covers 9 bases. V lost 2 bases to trimming and J lost 2 bases; unmatched junction nucleotides: 0. The CDR3 spans 14 residues. The germline V gene encodes CDR1 MNHEY and CDR2 SVGAGI. The CDR3 loop reads CASSYGTGNYGYTF. The CDR3 bases are TGTGCCAGCAGTTACGGGACAGGGAACTATGGCTACACCTTC.

The chain has TRBV19 and TRBJ2-7, with D possibly matching TRBD1 (5 bases). Deletions cut 5 bases from V and 2 bases from J, with 13 bases between. Germline lookup yields CDR1 LNHDA and CDR2 SQIVND (reference sequence). CDR3 length: 14 amino acids. CDR3 sequence reads: CASSPQGWTYEQYF. The CDR3 DNA is TGTGCCAGTAGTCCCCAGGGATGGACCTACGAGCAGTACTTC.

V usage is TRBV28 and J usage is TRBJ2-1; 14 bases match TRBD2. The length of the CDR3 is 15 residues. Trimming cost V 5 bases and J 7 bases; bases outside gene matches: 4. CDR1 and CDR2 (germline): MDHEN, SYDVKM. In DNA form, the CDR3 reads TGTGCCAGCAGTCTGACTAGCGGGAGGGCTAATGAGCAGTTCTTC. Its protein product is CASSLTSGRANEQFF.

The genes are TRBV4-1 and TRBJ2-1; 10 bases line up with TRBD2. In germline, CDR1 is MGHRA, CDR2 YSYEKL. This CDR3 contains 15 residues. J gave up 5 bases and V 7 bases, and 8 bases lay outside the gene matches. The CDR3 spells CASTRAGGPDNEQFF. CDR3 in DNA: TGCGCCAGCACCCGAGCGGGAGGGCCGGACAATGAGCAGTTCTTC.

The gene calls are TRBV7-3 and TRBJ2-3; 14 nucleotides align to TRBD2. J was trimmed by 0 bases and V by 3 bases; bases with no gene match: 5. CDR3 length: 18 amino acids. Germline CDR1 reads SGHTA; CDR2 reads FQGTGA. CDR3 DNA: TGTGCCAGCAGCTTGGGACTAGCGGGAGCTCCTAGCACAGATACGCAGTATTTT. Its translation: CASSLGLAGAPSTDTQYF. The full variable domain, rest sourced from reference TRBV7-3 and TRBJ2-3, is GAGVSQTPSNKVTEKGKYVELRCDPISGHTALYWYRQSLGQGPEFLIYFQGTGAADDSGLPNDRFFAVRPEGSVSTLKIQRTERGDSAVYLCASSLGLAGAPSTDTQYFGPGTRLTVL.

The chain employs TRBV10-2 and TRBJ1-3; D not certain. Trimming shortened V by 0 bases and J by 0 bases, and 6 bases separated the two germline ends. The CDR3 has 15 amino acids. Germline values: CDR1 WSHSY, CDR2 SAAADI. CDR3 sequence (DNA): TGCGCCAGCAGTGAGTCGAGGGCCTCTGGAAACACCATATATTTT. Translating gives CASSESRASGNTIYF.

The V and J genes are TRBV19 and TRBJ2-1; a possible D gene is TRBD1 (7 bases). V lost 6 bases and J lost 4, with 16 bases in between. Germline CDR1 LNHDA, CDR2 SQIVND (reference sequence). The CDR3 is 15 residues long. CDR3 protein: CASRSSSGGYNEQFF. The CDR3 DNA is TGTGCCAGTAGGTCGTCCTCAGGGGGGTACAATGAGCAGTTCTTC. The full variable domain, in which reference TRBV19 and TRBJ2-1 provide the parts outside the CDR3, is DGGITQSPKYLFRKEGQNVTLSCEQNLNHDAMYWYRQDPGQGLRLIYYSQIVNDFQKGDIAEGYSVSREKKESFPLTVTSAQKNPTAFYLCASRSSSGGYNEQFFGPGTRLTVL.

The chain recombines TRBV7-2 with TRBJ1-2, with a possible D match to TRBD1 (5 bases). CDR1 SGHTA and CDR2 FQGNSA come from the germline V gene. This CDR3 has 14 residues. The V end was cut by 5 bases, the J end by 2 bases, with 12 bases between. CDR3 in amino acids: CASSDIQGNYGYTF. CDR3 nucleotide sequence: TGTGCCAGCAGCGATATCCAGGGCAACTATGGCTACACCTTC. Together with reference TRBV7-2 and TRBJ1-2, the CDR3 gives the full variable domain: GAGVSQSPSNKVTEKGKDVELRCDPISGHTALYWYRQSLGQGLEFLIYFQGNSAPDKSGLPSDRFSAERTGGSVSTLTIQRTQQEDSAVYLCASSDIQGNYGYTFGSGTRLTVV.

This clone appeared a few times. The chain links TRBV7-8 to TRBJ2-1; 7 bases agree with TRBD2. CDR1 is SGHVS and CDR2 is FQNEAQ in the germline V gene. With 4 bases clipped from V and 5 bases from J, the junction kept 11 bases outside the gene matches. This CDR3 spans 16 amino acids. The CDR3 region is CASSSATSGVDNEQFF. In DNA, the CDR3 is TGTGCCAGCAGCTCCGCCACGAGCGGGGTGGACAATGAGCAGTTCTTC. The full variable domain, its missing parts supplied by reference TRBV7-8 and TRBJ2-1, is GAGVSQSPRYKVAKRGQDVALRCDPISGHVSLFWYQQALGQGPEFLTYFQNEAQLDKSGLPSDRFFAERPEGSVSTLKIQRTQQEDSAVYLCASSSATSGVDNEQFFGPGTRLTVL.

V is TRBV20-1 and J is TRBJ2-3; D is undetermined. The germline V and J ends were trimmed by 5 bases and 2 bases, with 5 bases remaining between them. CDR3 length: 11 residues. Germline V gene sequence: CDR1 DFQATT, CDR2 SNEGSKA (reference sequence). CDR3 sequence: CSAFHTDTQYF. Here the CDR3 DNA reads TGCAGTGCTTTCCACACAGATACGCAGTATTTT.

The sample holds one count of this clone. The chain is built from TRBV27 and TRBJ2-1; possibly TRBD1 for D (6 bases). CDR3 length: 14 residues. The V gene's germline CDR1 is MNHEY and CDR2 SMNVEV (reference sequence). V lost 8 bases, J lost 1 base, and 12 bases lay in between. The CDR3 DNA reads as TGTGCCAGCGGAACAGGGAGTTCCTACAATGAGCAGTTCTTC. Its translation: CASGTGSSYNEQFF.

The chain links TRBV29-1 to TRBJ2-2; TRBD1 might be the D (6 bases). The ends were cut back, 2 bases at V and 4 bases at J, with 14 bases in the middle. This CDR3 comprises 15 residues. Per the germline V gene, CDR1 is SQVTM and CDR2 is ANQGSEA. The CDR3 protein is CSVEYPGAPTGELFF. In DNA, the CDR3 is TGCAGCGTTGAATATCCAGGGGCGCCCACCGGGGAGCTGTTTTTT.

This clone came up a few times. The CDR3 DNA follows: TGTGCCAGCAGCCTTGGGGGAGGATCACATTCACCCCTCCACTTT. It translates to CASSLGGGSHSPLHF. The chain recombines TRBV25-1 with TRBJ1-6, with D possibly TRBD1 on 5 matching bases. The CDR3 sequence is 15 residues long. CDR1 and CDR2 from the germline V gene are MGHDK and SYGVNS. The V and J ends lost 6 bases and 8 bases respectively, with 17 bases between them.